This TCR beta chain was recovered during a study of monozygotic twins with inflammatory bowel disease. Whole-study results and caveats: Fewer clonotypes were shared with others by IBD patients than by healthy twins, especially with disease activity. No difference in repertoire similarity was seen between concordant and discordant twins, possibly because power was limited.

A word on this clonotype: Its specificity is unknown.

From germline, CDR1 is LNHDA and CDR2 SQIVND (reference sequence). The CDR3 spans 12 residues. Following a re-call of the 5' RACE reads, TCRdb has one entry per CDR3 protein and lacks DNA. The sample holds about 380,000 distinct CDR3 sequences. Sequenced sample: blood. This TCR derives from a human donor with ulcerative colitis or Crohn's disease, or a healthy co-twin of an affected twin (not recorded which). The V and J genes are TRBV19 and TRBJ2-1. The CDR3 sequence is CASAKDYNEQFF.